This T cell receptor beta chain was identified in a study of cytomegalovirus exposure and HLA in healthy donors. Primers included in the PCR were 60 Vbeta and 13 Jbeta primers. Repertoires were generated with immunoSEQ multiplex PCR, while TCRdb's copy carries only in-frame clones and drops some. This sample has 75,000 to 100,000 clones, with less than 85% found just once. The length of the CDR3 is 12 residues. V was trimmed by 2 bases and J by 10 bases, leaving 9 bases between them. The V gene's germline CDR1 is MDHEN and CDR2 SYDVKM. The receptor comes from a male donor in good health and CMV-seronegative. The rearrangement joins TRBV28 to TRBJ2-1; D may be TRBD1 (5 bases). Sample: PBMCs. The CDR3 is CASSLTGWEQFF. CDR3 in DNA: TGTGCCAGCAGTTTAACAGGCTGGGAGCAGTTCTTC.